Here is one TCR beta chain with its context. The sample originates from a study of T cell responses to AZD1222 COVID-19 vaccine. Method: immunoSEQ multiplex PCR; TCRdb's copy keeps in-frame clones and lacks some. The sample contains 150,000 to 200,000 clones, more than 85% of which appear only once. V was pared by 5 bases and J by 1 base, with 12 bases between. The CDR3 extends over 15 amino acids. Germline V lookup: CDR1 MNHEY, CDR2 SMNVEV (reference sequence). Source: peripheral blood, taken on day 0 of AZD1222 vaccination. This clonotype was obtained from an adult in good health. The chain is built from TRBV27 and TRBJ2-4; D remains unclear. CDR3 sequence: CASSRNTVAKNIQYF. The CDR3 DNA reads TGTGCCAGCAGTAGAAACACGGTTGCCAAAAACATTCAGTACTTC.